The sequence of this T cell receptor (beta chain) was determined in a study of cytomegalovirus exposure and HLA in healthy donors (dated by TCRdb to the late 2010s). Looking at the study overall: The 500 to 800 repertoires of the first cohort and the 95 to 150 validation repertoires were produced on the same platform, according to a later analysis. The study combined high-throughput TCR immunosequencing, statistical association of individual TCRs with disease status, and machine learning to predict cytomegalovirus infection status. A separate validation cohort of approximately 130 different subjects was used in addition to the approximately 700-subject first cohort. The aim of the study was to test whether cataloging public T cell receptors could identify signatures of past pathogen exposure.

Between the V and J ends, shortened by 1 base and 3 bases respectively, the junction contains 11 bases. Taken from the germline V gene, the CDR1 and CDR2 loops are SGDLS and YYNGEE. The CDR3 runs 15 amino acids, cysteine and phenylalanine included. Here the CDR3 DNA is all that survives: 45 bases in frame from base 1. Donors formed part of the validation cohort, which comprised 120 subjects and was distinct from the first cohort of some 700 subjects. Comments on this clone: No cognate antigen has been identified for it. Per-base qualities were not stored, and no clone one base away is much larger.

General conclusions and limits of the study: A later analysis lacked HLA typing for the validation cohort, so it scored co-occurrence in that cohort across all 120 repertoires. In vitro tests confirmed that a few of the cytomegalovirus-associated TCR beta chains recognize cytomegalovirus antigens. The study listed 150 to 200 TCR beta chains as associated with cytomegalovirus. According to the authors, the approach could potentially be generalized to other disease states and immunological phenotypes. While some public TCRs were present in many individuals, most TCR sequences turned up only very rarely across donors. The classifier was reported to diagnose cytomegalovirus status with high specificity and sensitivity in both the original cohort and the validation cohort. Of the cluster scores, roughly 95% were above 0 in a later analysis, which found that TCRs clustered in the first cohort also tended to co-occur in the 90 to 150 validation repertoires.

The library was made by the immunoSEQ multiplex PCR assay. From the authors' description of their analysis: A statistical classification framework was developed to diagnose cytomegalovirus status using the catalog of TCR beta chain sequences. TCRdb retrieved this table from immuneACCESS and kept in-frame rearrangements only. Not all clones are present; in checked studies, unresolved V genes account for under half, and no reason is known for the remainder. V and J calls and clone size are those listed in that table; D and trimming were worked out from the DNA. The sample profile shows hundreds of thousands of clones; about 86% of them were found once. 2.5% to 3% of the sample lies in the top ten.

This sequence originates from a man between 18 and 35 years old in good health and CMV-seronegative. The sequenced material came from PBMCs. Recombination connected TRBV9 to TRBJ1-5, with no confident D gene call. The nucleotides are TGTGCCAGCAGCGTATCGGGAGCCCTCAATCAGCCCCAGCATTTT. The resulting protein is CASSVSGALNQPQHF.